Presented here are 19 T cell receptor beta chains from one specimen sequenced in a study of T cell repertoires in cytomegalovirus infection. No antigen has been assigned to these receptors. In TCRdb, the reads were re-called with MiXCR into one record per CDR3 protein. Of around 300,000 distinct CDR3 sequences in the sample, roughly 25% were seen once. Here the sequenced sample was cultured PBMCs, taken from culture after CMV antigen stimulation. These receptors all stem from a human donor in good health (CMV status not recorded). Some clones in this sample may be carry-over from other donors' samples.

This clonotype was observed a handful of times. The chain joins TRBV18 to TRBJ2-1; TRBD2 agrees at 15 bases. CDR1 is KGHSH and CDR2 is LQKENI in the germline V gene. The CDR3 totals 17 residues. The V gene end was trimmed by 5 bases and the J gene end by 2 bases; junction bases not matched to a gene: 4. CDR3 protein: CASSRTSGRATYNEQFF. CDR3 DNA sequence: TGTGCCAGCTCAAGGACTAGCGGGAGGGCCACCTACAATGAGCAGTTCTTC.

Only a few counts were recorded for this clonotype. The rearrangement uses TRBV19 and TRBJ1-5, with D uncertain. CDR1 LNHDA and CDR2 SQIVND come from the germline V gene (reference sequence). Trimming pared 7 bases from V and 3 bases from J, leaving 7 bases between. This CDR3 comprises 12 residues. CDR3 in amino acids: CASTGFNQPQHF. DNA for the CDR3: TGTGCCAGTACGGGTTTCAATCAGCCCCAGCATTTT.

The CDR3: CASSYASTTGELFF. CDR3 in DNA: TGTGCCAGCAGTTATGCATCCACCACCGGGGAGCTGTTTTTT. The J gene is TRBJ2-2, the V gene TRBV6-1; no clear D gene. The germline V gene encodes CDR1 MNHNS and CDR2 SASEGT. With 5 bases removed from V and 4 bases from J, the gap between germline ends came to 11 bases. The CDR3 runs 14 residues.

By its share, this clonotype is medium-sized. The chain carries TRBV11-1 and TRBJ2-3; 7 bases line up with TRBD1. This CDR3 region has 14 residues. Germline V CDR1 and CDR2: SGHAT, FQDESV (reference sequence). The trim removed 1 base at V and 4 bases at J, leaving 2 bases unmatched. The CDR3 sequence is CASSLDRGPDTQYF. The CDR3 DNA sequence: TGTGCCAGCAGCTTAGACAGGGGTCCAGATACGCAGTATTTT.

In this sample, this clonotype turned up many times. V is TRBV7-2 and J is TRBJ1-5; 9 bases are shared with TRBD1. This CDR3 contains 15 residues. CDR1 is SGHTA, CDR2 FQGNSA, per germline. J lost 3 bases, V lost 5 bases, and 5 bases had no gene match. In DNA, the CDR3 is TGTGCCAGCAGCGTCGACAGGGGGAACAATCAGCCCCAGCATTTT. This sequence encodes CASSVDRGNNQPQHF.

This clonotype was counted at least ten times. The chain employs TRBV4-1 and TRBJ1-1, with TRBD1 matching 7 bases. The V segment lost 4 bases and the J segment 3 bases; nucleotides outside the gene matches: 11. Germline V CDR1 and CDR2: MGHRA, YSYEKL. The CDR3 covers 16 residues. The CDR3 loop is CASSPEGARSHTEAFF. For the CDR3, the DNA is TGCGCCAGCAGCCCAGAGGGGGCGCGCAGTCACACTGAAGCTTTCTTT.

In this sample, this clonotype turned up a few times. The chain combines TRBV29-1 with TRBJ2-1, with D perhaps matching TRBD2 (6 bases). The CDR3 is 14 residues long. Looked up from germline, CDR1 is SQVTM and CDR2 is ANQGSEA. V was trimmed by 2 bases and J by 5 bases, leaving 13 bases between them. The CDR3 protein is CSVELLAKDNEQFF. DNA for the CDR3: TGCAGCGTTGAACTACTAGCAAAGGACAATGAGCAGTTCTTC.

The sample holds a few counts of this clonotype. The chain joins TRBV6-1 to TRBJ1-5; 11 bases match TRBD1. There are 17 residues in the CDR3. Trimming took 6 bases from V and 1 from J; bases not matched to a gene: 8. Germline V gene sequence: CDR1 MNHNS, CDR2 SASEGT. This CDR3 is CASSLIGQGASNQPQHF. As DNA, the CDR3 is TGTGCCAGCAGCCTAATCGGACAGGGGGCAAGCAATCAGCCCCAGCATTTT.

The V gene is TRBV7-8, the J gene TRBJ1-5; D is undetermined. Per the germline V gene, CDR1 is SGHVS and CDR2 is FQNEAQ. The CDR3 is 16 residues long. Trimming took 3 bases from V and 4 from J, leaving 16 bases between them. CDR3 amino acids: CASSLSGRLPNQPQHF. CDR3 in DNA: TGTGCCAGCAGCTTGTCAGGCCGACTACCAAATCAGCCCCAGCATTTT.

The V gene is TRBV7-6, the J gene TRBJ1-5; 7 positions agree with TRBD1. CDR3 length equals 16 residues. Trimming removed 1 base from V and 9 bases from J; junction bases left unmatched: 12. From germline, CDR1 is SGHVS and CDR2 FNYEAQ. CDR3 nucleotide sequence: TGTGCCAGCAGCTTAGTAGGGACAAGGGGGCTCGGGCCCCAGCATTTT. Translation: CASSLVGTRGLGPQHF. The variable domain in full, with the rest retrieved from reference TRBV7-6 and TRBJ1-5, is GAGVSQSPRYKVTKRGQDVALRCDPISGHVSLYWYRQALGQGPEFLTYFNYEAQQDKSGLPNDRFSAERPEGSISTLTIQRTEQRDSAMYRCASSLVGTRGLGPQHFGDGTRLSIL.

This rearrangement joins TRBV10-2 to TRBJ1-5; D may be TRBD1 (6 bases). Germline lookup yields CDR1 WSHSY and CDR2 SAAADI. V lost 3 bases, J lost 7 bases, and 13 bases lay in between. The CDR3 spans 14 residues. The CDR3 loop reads CASSEGGGEQPQHF. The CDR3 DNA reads TGCGCCAGCAGTGAAGGGGGGGGGGAGCAGCCCCAGCATTTT.

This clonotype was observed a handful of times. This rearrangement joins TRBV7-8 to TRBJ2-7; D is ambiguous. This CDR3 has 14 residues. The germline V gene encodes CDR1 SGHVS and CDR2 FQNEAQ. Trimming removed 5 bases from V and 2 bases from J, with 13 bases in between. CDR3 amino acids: CASSAQTPTYEQYF. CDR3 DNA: TGTGCCAGCAGCGCCCAGACCCCTACCTACGAGCAGTACTTC.

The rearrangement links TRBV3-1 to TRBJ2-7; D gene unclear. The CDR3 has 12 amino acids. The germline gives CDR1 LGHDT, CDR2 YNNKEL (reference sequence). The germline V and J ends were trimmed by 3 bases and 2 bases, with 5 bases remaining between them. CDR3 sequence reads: CASSQATYEQYF. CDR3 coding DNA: TGTGCCAGCAGCCAGGCAACCTACGAGCAGTACTTC.

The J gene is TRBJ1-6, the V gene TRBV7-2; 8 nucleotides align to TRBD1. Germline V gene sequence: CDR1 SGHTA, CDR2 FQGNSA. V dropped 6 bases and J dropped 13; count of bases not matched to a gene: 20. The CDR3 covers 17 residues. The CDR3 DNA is TGTGCCAGCAGGTCGATAGGACAGGGAACCCGAGGGGTCCCCCTCCACTTT. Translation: CASRSIGQGTRGVPLHF.

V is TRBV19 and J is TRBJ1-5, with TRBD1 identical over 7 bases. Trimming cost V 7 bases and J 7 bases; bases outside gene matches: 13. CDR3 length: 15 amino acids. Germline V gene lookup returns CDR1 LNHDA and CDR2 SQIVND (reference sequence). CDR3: CASTPGQVANQPQHF. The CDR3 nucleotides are TGTGCCAGTACCCCAGGACAGGTGGCCAACCAGCCCCAGCATTTT.

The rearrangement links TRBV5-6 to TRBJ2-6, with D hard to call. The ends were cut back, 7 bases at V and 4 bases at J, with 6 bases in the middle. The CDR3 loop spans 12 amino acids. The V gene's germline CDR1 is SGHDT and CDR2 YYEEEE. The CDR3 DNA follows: TGTGCCAGCGGCGCCGGGGCCAACGTCCTGACTTTC. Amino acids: CASGAGANVLTF. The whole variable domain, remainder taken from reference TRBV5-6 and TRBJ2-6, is DAGVTQSPTHLIKTRGQQVTLRCSPKSGHDTVSWYQQALGQGPQFIFQYYEEEERQRGNFPDRFSGHQFPNYSSELNVNALLLGDSALYLCASGAGANVLTFGAGSRLTVL.

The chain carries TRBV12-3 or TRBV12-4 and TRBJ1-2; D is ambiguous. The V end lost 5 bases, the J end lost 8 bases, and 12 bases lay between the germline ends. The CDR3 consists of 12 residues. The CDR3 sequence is CASSPRLGGYTF. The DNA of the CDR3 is TGTGCCAGCAGTCCAAGGTTAGGCGGCTACACCTTC.

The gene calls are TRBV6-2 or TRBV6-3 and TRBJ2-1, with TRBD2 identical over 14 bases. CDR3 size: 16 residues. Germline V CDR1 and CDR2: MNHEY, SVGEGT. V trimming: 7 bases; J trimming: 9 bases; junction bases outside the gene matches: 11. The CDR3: CASTYRGLAGEGEQFF. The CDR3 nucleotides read TGTGCCAGCACCTACAGGGGACTAGCGGGAGAGGGTGAGCAGTTCTTC.

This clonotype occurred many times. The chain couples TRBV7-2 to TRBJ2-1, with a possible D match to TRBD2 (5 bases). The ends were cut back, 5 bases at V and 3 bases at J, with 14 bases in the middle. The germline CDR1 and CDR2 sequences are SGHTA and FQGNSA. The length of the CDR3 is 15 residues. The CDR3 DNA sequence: TGTGCCAGCAGCGACCCACGTGAGGGCTACAATGAGCAGTTCTTC. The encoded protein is CASSDPREGYNEQFF.